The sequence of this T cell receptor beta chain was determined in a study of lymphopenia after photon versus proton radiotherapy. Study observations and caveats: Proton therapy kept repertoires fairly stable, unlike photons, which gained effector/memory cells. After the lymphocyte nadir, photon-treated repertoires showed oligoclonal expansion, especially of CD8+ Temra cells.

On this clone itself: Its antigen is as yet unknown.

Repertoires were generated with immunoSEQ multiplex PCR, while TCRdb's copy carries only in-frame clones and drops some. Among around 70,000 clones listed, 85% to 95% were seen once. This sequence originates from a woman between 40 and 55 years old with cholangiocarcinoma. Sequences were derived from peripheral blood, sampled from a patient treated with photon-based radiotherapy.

CDR3 sequence: CASSQGQSMNTEAFF. Written as DNA, the CDR3 is TGCGCCAGCAGCCAAGGGCAGTCCATGAACACTGAAGCTTTCTTT. The gene calls are TRBV4-1 and TRBJ1-1; D gene uncertain. Germline V gives CDR1 MGHRA, CDR2 YSYEKL. The germline V and J ends were trimmed by 1 base and 0 bases, with 9 bases remaining between them. The CDR3 covers 15 residues.